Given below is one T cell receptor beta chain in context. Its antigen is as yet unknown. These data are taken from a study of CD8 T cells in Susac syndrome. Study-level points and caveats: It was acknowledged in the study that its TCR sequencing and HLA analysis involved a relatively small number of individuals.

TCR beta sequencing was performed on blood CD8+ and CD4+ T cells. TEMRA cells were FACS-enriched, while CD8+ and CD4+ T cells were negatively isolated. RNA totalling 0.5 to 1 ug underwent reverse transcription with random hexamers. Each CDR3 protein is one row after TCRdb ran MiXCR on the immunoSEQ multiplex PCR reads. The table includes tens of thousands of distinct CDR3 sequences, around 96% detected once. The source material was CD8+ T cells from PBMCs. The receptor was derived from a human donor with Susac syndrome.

CDR3 coding DNA: TGTGCCAGCAGACATGCCGGGCTAGCGGGGGGGTACTCCTACAATGAGCAGTTCTTC. It translates to CASRHAGLAGGYSYNEQFF. The chain carries TRBV6-1 and TRBJ2-1; 12 nucleotides line up with TRBD2. Looked up from germline, CDR1 is MNHNS and CDR2 is SASEGT. V was clipped by 6 bases and J by 0 bases; unmatched bases: 12. The CDR3 contains 19 residues.